These 3 T cell receptor beta chains were sequenced from one sample in a study of shared clonotypes between healthy human individuals (dated by TCRdb to 2020 to 2022). Library preparation used the immunoSEQ multiplex PCR assay. The table was pulled from immuneACCESS by TCRdb, which kept in-frame rearrangements only. Such tables lose some clones; where checked, under half of the loss comes from unresolved V genes, and the rest has no known cause. Within this sample are about half a million clones, with around 80% of them counted one time only. Together, the top ten hold roughly 12% of the sample. The source material was PBMCs. These receptors were taken from a woman in her thirties or forties in good health. Some clones in this sample may be carry-over from other donors' samples.

This sequence joins TRBV4-3 and TRBJ2-2; D is perhaps TRBD2 (6 bases). The CDR3 contains 18 residues. V was clipped by 0 bases and J by 7 bases, with 21 bases between them. The germline gives CDR1 LGHNA, CDR2 YSLEER. The CDR3 loop reads CASSQDWERTAGSGELFF. CDR3 nucleotide sequence: TGCGCCAGCAGCCAAGATTGGGAGCGGACGGCCGGGAGCGGGGAGCTGTTTTTT.

This clone was counted at least ten times. CDR3 DNA: TGCGCCAGCAGCCGATTGGGACAGGGAACCTACGAGCAGTACTTC. This gives the protein CASSRLGQGTYEQYF. This chain links TRBV4-1 with TRBJ2-7; 9 bases align to TRBD1. This CDR3 has 15 residues. Germline V gives CDR1 MGHRA, CDR2 YSYEKL. Unmatched junction bases numbered 6, after V lost 4 bases and J lost 2 bases.

The genes are TRBV5-1 and TRBJ2-7, with 7 bases identical to TRBD2. The CDR3 runs to 14 residues. Trimming took 4 bases from V and 2 from J; bases not matched to a gene: 6. Germline V gene data show CDR1 as SGHRS and CDR2 as YFSETQ. The CDR3 region has the DNA TGCGCCAGCAGCCTAGAGACTAGCACCTACGAGCAGTACTTC. Amino acid sequence: CASSLETSTYEQYF.